What follows are 31 T cell receptor beta chains derived from one specimen sequenced in a study of blood T cells in healthy people across ages. Alongside a J-beta primer mix, a sample-barcoded 5' primer served in a second PCR lasting about 7 to 12 cycles. TCRdb re-derived calls from the 5' RACE reads in MiXCR, one entry per CDR3 protein. The table lists 750,000 to 950,000 distinct CDR3 sequences, approximately 32% of them singletons, with roughly a tenth in the top ten. The data also belong to a second study, concerning T cells of mothers and their children.

Material: blood. These receptors all stem from a woman aged 40 to 50 in good health.

As to this clonotype: A single base separates this from a much larger clone, so it may be a read error. The chain uses TRBV6-4 and TRBJ2-1; D is perhaps TRBD2 (5 bases). The CDR3 is 13 residues long. Germline assignment: CDR1 MRHNA and CDR2 SNTAGT. CDR3: CASSDSTTNGQFF. CDR3 nucleotide sequence: TGTGCCAGCAGTGACTCGACTACGAATGGGCAGTTCTTC.

The chain combines TRBV15 with TRBJ1-4; D perhaps matches TRBD1 (6 bases). The V gene's germline CDR1 is LNHNV and CDR2 YYDKDF (reference sequence). Trimming pared 0 bases from V and 8 bases from J, leaving 16 bases between. This CDR3 has 16 amino acids. CDR3 coding DNA: TGTGCCACCAGCAGAGATTTGGCGTTCAGGGGCGAAAAACTGTTTTTT. Amino acid sequence: CATSRDLAFRGEKLFF.

The rearrangement joins TRBV9 to TRBJ2-2; D may be TRBD1 (6 bases). The CDR3 contains 15 residues. In germline, CDR1 is SGDLS, CDR2 YYNGEE. V was shortened by 0 bases and J by 6 bases, with 12 bases between the two germline ends. The CDR3 nucleotides read TGTGCCAGCAGCGTAGAAAGTCAGGGGCCCGGGGAGCTGTTTTTT. Its translation is CASSVESQGPGELFF.

This clonotype was seen once. The chain joins TRBV14 to TRBJ1-6; D is possibly TRBD1 (5 bases). The CDR3 is 13 residues long. The germline gives CDR1 SGHDN, CDR2 FVKESK. With 0 bases removed from V and 14 bases from J, the gap between germline ends came to 11 bases. CDR3 in DNA: TGTGCCAGCAGCCAAGAAGGCAGGGAGTCCCTCCACTTT. Encoded protein: CASSQEGRESLHF.

Comment on this clonotype: Possible read error: a much larger clone is one base away. This chain joins TRBV7-8 and TRBJ2-5; tentatively, D is TRBD1 (6 bases). Looked up from germline, CDR1 is SGHVS and CDR2 is FQNEAQ. The CDR3 length is 14 residues. V was clipped by 2 bases and J by 5 bases, with 12 bases between them. The CDR3 spells CASSLNRAGETQYF. The CDR3 nucleotides read TGTGCCAGCAGCTTAAACAGGGCAGGGGAGACCCAGTACTTC.

This clonotype occurred a few times. The germline gene is not matched at one end of the junction; a read error may be the cause. The V call is TRBV7-7, the J call TRBJ2-4; tentative D call: TRBD1 (6 bases). CDR3 length: 16 residues. CDR1 SSHAT and CDR2 FNYEAQ come from the germline V gene (reference sequence). CDR3 DNA sequence: TGTGCTAGCAGCTTAGAACCAGGGGTAAGGGGCGATGAGCAGTACTTC. Encoded protein: CASSLEPGVRGDEQYF.

This clonotype was observed a handful of times. The chain carries TRBV28 and TRBJ2-3, with D perhaps matching TRBD2 (5 bases). Trimming cost V 2 bases and J 0 bases, with 9 bases left between them. The CDR3 loop spans 15 amino acids. Germline values: CDR1 MDHEN, CDR2 SYDVKM. The CDR3 sequence is CASSLGQRSTDTQYF. The CDR3 DNA reads TGTGCCAGCAGTTTAGGTCAGCGGAGCACAGATACGCAGTATTTT.

The gene calls are TRBV20-1 and TRBJ2-6; maybe TRBD2 (6 bases). Deletions cut 4 bases from V and 1 base from J, with 14 bases between. This CDR3 region has 16 residues. CDR1 and CDR2 (germline): DFQATT, SNEGSKA (reference sequence). CDR3 region: CSATPKEGSGANVLTF. The CDR3 nucleotides are TGCAGTGCTACACCCAAGGAGGGATCTGGGGCCAACGTCCTGACTTTC.

Only a few counts were recorded for this clonotype. The CDR3 here is CASSQMGLGNTEAFF. The CDR3 DNA reads TGTGCCAGCAGCCAGATGGGACTCGGGAACACTGAAGCTTTCTTT. The chain employs TRBV11-2 and TRBJ1-1; the D gene is possibly TRBD1 (5 bases). In germline, CDR1 is SGHAT, CDR2 FQNNGV. This CDR3 comprises 15 residues. V lost 5 bases, J lost 1 base, and 14 bases lay in between.

This chain joins TRBV20-1 and TRBJ2-1; 16 nucleotides agree with TRBD2. CDR3 length: 20 residues. CDR1 and CDR2 (germline): DFQATT, SNEGSKA (reference sequence). Trimming at V came to 6 bases and at J to 3 bases, leaving 17 bases not matched to a gene. The DNA of the CDR3 is TGCAGTGCCAAAATCCGGGGGACTAGCGGGGGGGCCGGAATCTACAATGAGCAGTTCTTC. This encodes CSAKIRGTSGGAGIYNEQFF.

This clonotype was detected a few times. The rearrangement joins TRBV20-1 to TRBJ2-3; 8 bases line up with TRBD2. Germline V CDR1 and CDR2: DFQATT, SNEGSKA (reference sequence). This CDR3 is 14 amino acids long. J lost 1 base, V lost 2 bases, and 2 bases had no gene match. The CDR3 DNA follows: TGCAGTGCTAGACCCGGGGGGGGCACAGATACGCAGTATTTT. Its protein product is CSARPGGGTDTQYF.

Points on this clonotype: Sequence at one end of the junction differs from germline and may be a read error. This chain links TRBV12-3 or TRBV12-4 with TRBJ2-3, with D possibly being TRBD2 (6 bases). This CDR3 is built from 15 residues. CDR3 DNA sequence: TGTGCCAGCAGTTTCGGGGGAGCGAGAGCAGATGCGCAGTATTTT. Its protein product is CASSFGGARADAQYF.

This clonotype was recorded many times. The rearrangement joins TRBV3-1 to TRBJ2-7; 10 bases are shared with TRBD1. The CDR3 spans 17 residues. The J segment lost 0 bases and the V segment lost 0 bases, leaving 5 bases of the junction unmatched. CDR1 is LGHDT, CDR2 YNNKEL, per germline (reference sequence). CDR3 nucleotides: TGTGCCAGCAGCCAAGATTTGACAGGGGGCTTCTCCTACGAGCAGTACTTC. Encoded protein: CASSQDLTGGFSYEQYF.

In its sample, this clonotype was seen many times. The chain combines TRBV12-3 or TRBV12-4 with TRBJ2-7, with TRBD1 matching 11 bases. V was pared by 3 bases and J by 4 bases, with 11 bases of the junction left unmatched. This CDR3 is 17 amino acids long. The CDR3 sequence: CASSLGLPGQGGYEQYF. Here the CDR3 DNA reads TGTGCCAGCAGTTTGGGCCTTCCGGGACAGGGGGGATACGAGCAGTACTTC.

Many counts were recorded for this clonotype. V gene TRBV3-1 combines with J gene TRBJ2-3; TRBD1 agrees at 7 bases. V was clipped by 7 bases and J by 6 bases; unmatched bases: 13. The CDR3 sequence is 15 residues long. CDR1 is LGHDT and CDR2 is YNNKEL in the germline V gene (reference sequence). CDR3 nucleotide sequence: TGTGCCAGCACCCCGATCATGGGGACAGCGGATACGCAGTATTTT. This gives the protein CASTPIMGTADTQYF.

This clonotype was seen ten or more times. The V gene is TRBV11-2, the J gene TRBJ2-7; TRBD2 matches 10 bases. This CDR3 has 14 residues. V lost 5 bases to trimming and J lost 2 bases; unmatched junction nucleotides: 3. CDR1 and CDR2 from the germline V gene are SGHAT and FQNNGV. The CDR3 DNA is TGTGCCAGCAGCCATAGCGGGGGGACCTACGAGCAGTACTTC. This codes for CASSHSGGTYEQYF.

The rearrangement joins TRBV7-9 to TRBJ1-2; no reliable D call. Trimming left V 1 base short and J 0 bases short, with 9 bases between. The CDR3 totals 15 residues. Germline V gene lookup returns CDR1 SEHNR and CDR2 FQNEAQ (reference sequence). CDR3 protein: CASSLVDPANYGYTF. CDR3 nucleotides: TGTGCCAGCAGCTTAGTGGATCCAGCTAACTATGGCTACACCTTC.

This clonotype was picked up many times. The chain uses TRBV7-2 and TRBJ2-3, with D perhaps TRBD1 (7 bases). V gave up 2 bases and J gave up 5 bases, with 20 bases separating them. This CDR3 is 17 amino acids long. The V gene's germline CDR1 is SGHTA and CDR2 FQGNSA. CDR3: CASSLQGGKLHRDTQYF. The DNA for the CDR3 is TGTGCCAGCAGCTTACAGGGGGGAAAGTTGCATCGAGATACGCAGTATTTT.

This rearrangement joins TRBV29-1 to TRBJ2-7; no clear D. Trimming took off 4 bases at V and 2 bases at J, with 15 bases between the two ends. CDR3 length: 14 residues. The germline gives CDR1 SQVTM, CDR2 ANQGSEA. The CDR3 DNA follows: TGCAGCGTTGCTGACGCGGATGGCCCCTACGAGCAGTACTTC. Translating it yields CSVADADGPYEQYF.

The rearrangement uses TRBV2 and TRBJ1-2; D is ambiguous. Germline V gives CDR1 SNHLY, CDR2 FYNNEI. The CDR3 has 11 amino acids. Trimming took off 4 bases at V and 5 bases at J, with 5 bases between the two ends. DNA of the CDR3: TGTGCCAGCAGTGCAAAGTATGGCTACACCTTC. As protein: CASSAKYGYTF.

Comments on this clonotype: Since a much larger clone is just one base distant, this may be a read error. The chain is built from TRBV5-1 and TRBJ2-7; the D call may be TRBD1 or TRBD2 (5 bases each). The CDR3 totals 15 residues. The germline V and J ends were trimmed by 4 bases and 3 bases, with 17 bases remaining between them. Germline CDR1 reads SGHRS; CDR2 reads YFSETQ. CDR3 protein: CASSTPDGAIYEQYF. As DNA, the CDR3 is TGCGCCAGCAGCACTCCGGACGGGGCAATCTACGAGCAGTACTTC.

Worth noting for this clonotype: Being one base from a much bigger clone, this may be a read error. The V call is TRBV11-1, the J call TRBJ2-7, with D maybe TRBD2 (5 bases). The CDR3 is made up of 14 amino acids. Germline CDR1 SGHAT, CDR2 FQDESV (reference sequence). The CDR3 DNA reads as TGTGCCGGCAGCTGGAAGGCAGAGGGTTACGAGCAGTACTTC. Its translation is CAGSWKAEGYEQYF.

This clonotype was seen at least ten times. DNA of the CDR3: TGTGCCAGCAGCTTAGCGGCAGGTTGGTACGAGCAGTACTTC. Translating gives CASSLAAGWYEQYF. The V and J genes are TRBV7-6 and TRBJ2-7; D unresolved. The CDR3 length is 14 residues. From germline, CDR1 is SGHVS and CDR2 FNYEAQ. Trimming took off 0 bases at V and 4 bases at J, with 10 bases between the two ends. Looking up the rest from reference TRBV7-6 and TRBJ2-7 gives the full variable domain: GAGVSQSPRYKVTKRGQDVALRCDPISGHVSLYWYRQALGQGPEFLTYFNYEAQQDKSGLPNDRFSAERPEGSISTLTIQRTEQRDSAMYRCASSLAAGWYEQYFGPGTRLTVT.

This clonotype was recorded at least ten times. The V and J genes are TRBV7-2 and TRBJ2-3; D ambiguous. The CDR3 is 14 residues long. With 4 bases removed from V and 0 bases from J, the gap between germline ends came to 8 bases. Per germline, CDR1 SGHTA and CDR2 FQGNSA. The CDR3 protein is CASSSDFSTDTQYF. CDR3 in DNA: TGTGCCAGCAGCTCAGATTTTAGCACAGATACGCAGTATTTT.

The chain is built from TRBV9 and TRBJ2-3; a weak D match, TRBD2 (7 bases). The CDR3 has 18 amino acids. The germline CDR1 and CDR2 sequences are SGDLS and YYNGEE. The V end was cut by 2 bases, the J end by 1 base, with 20 bases between. This chain's CDR3 is CASSVGAGAIRRTDTQYF. The CDR3 nucleotides are TGTGCCAGCAGCGTTGGTGCGGGGGCCATACGACGCACAGATACGCAGTATTTT. Full variable domain (remainder filled in from reference TRBV9 and TRBJ2-3): DSGVTQTPKHLITATGQRVTLRCSPRSGDLSVYWYQQSLDQGLQFLIQYYNGEERAKGNILERFSAQQFPDLHSELNLSSLELGDSALYFCASSVGAGAIRRTDTQYFGPGTRLTVL.

This clonotype was counted at least ten times. This chain uses TRBV29-1 with TRBJ1-4; D is undetermined. V shed 1 base and J shed 8 bases, with 17 bases lying between them. This CDR3 comprises 15 residues. The germline V gene encodes CDR1 SQVTM and CDR2 ANQGSEA. The CDR3 loop is CSVEGTVRREEKLFF. The CDR3, as DNA: TGCAGCGTTGAAGGGACGGTCCGGAGGGAGGAAAAACTGTTTTTT.

The V call is TRBV4-1, the J call TRBJ1-6, with a tentative D call TRBD1 (5 bases). CDR3 length: 15 residues. Germline V CDR1 and CDR2: MGHRA, YSYEKL. Deletions cut 0 bases from V and 6 bases from J, with 9 bases between. This CDR3 is CASSQEGVFNSPLHF. Here the CDR3 DNA reads TGCGCCAGCAGCCAAGAGGGGGTCTTTAATTCACCCCTCCACTTT.

This chain joins TRBV29-1 and TRBJ2-5; D tentatively fits TRBD1 or TRBD2 (5 bases each). Germline CDR1 SQVTM, CDR2 ANQGSEA. This CDR3 has 12 residues. The CDR3 DNA reads as TGCAACGTCCGGGACCCGGGGGAGACCCAGTACTTC. Protein: CNVRDPGETQYF.

The chain has TRBV7-8 and TRBJ1-1; D is unresolved. CDR1 and CDR2 (germline): SGHVS, FQNEAQ. The V end was cut by 3 bases, the J end by 4 bases, with 9 bases between. The CDR3 runs to 13 residues. The CDR3 nucleotides read TGTGCCAGCAGCTTTAAACCCACCACTGAAGCTTTCTTT. This gives the protein CASSFKPTTEAFF.

This clonotype occurred many times. The chain carries TRBV12-3 or TRBV12-4 and TRBJ1-2; 8 bases map to TRBD1. The CDR3 runs 12 residues. The trim removed 3 bases at V and 13 bases at J, leaving 7 bases unmatched. The CDR3 loop is CASSLDRVSFTF. CDR3 nucleotides: TGTGCCAGCAGTTTGGACAGGGTTTCGTTCACCTTC.

This clonotype has at least ten counts. The chain is built from TRBV29-1 and TRBJ2-7; 8 bases map to TRBD2. The germline gives CDR1 SQVTM, CDR2 ANQGSEA. Trimming took 5 bases from V and 6 from J; bases not matched to a gene: 9. This CDR3 comprises 13 residues. CDR3 amino acids: CSVTGGANGEQYF. In nucleotides, the CDR3 is TGCAGCGTTACGGGGGGGGCAAACGGCGAGCAGTACTTC.